This T cell receptor (beta chain) was identified in a study of blood T cell repertoires in COVID-19. Overall study context: PBMCs, B-cell-depleted T cells, or T cells provided the cDNA or gDNA that made up the material.

In the authors' workflow: By means of reference gene primer amplification, nucleated cell counts were estimated. This table comes from immunoSEQ multiplex PCR, and its TCRdb copy is limited to in-frame clones, with some not included. That table is the source of V, J and clone size, and D and trimming were worked out from the DNA. The sample contains 150,000 to 200,000 clones, approximately 80% of which appear only once. Trimming pared 4 bases from V and 8 bases from J, leaving 3 bases between. Germline V CDR1 and CDR2: MNHEY, SVGEGT. The CDR3 extends over 11 amino acids. V gene TRBV6-2 or TRBV6-3 combines with J gene TRBJ2-6, with D uncertain. The sequenced sample consisted of peripheral blood. This clonotype originated in a human donor in a cohort sampled during active COVID-19. The CDR3 spells CASSLSNVLTF. The CDR3, as DNA: TGTGCCAGCAGTTTATCCAACGTCCTGACTTTC.